Each of the 9 T cell receptor beta chains below was sequenced from the same sample in a study of metastatic and nonmetastatic thyroid tumors. MiXCR was used by TCRdb to re-call the PCR reads. The profile shows some 20,000 clones, about a third of them singletons. Thyroid surgery had not been preceded by any treatment in any patient. The sequenced material came from tumor tissue. The receptors stem from a female donor with papillary thyroid cancer or a benign thyroid nodule (not recorded which). Some clones in this sample may be carry-over from other donors' samples.

In this sample, this clone turned up a few times. The rearrangement uses TRBV6-1 and TRBJ1-1; D gene unclear. Trimming left V 7 bases short and J 7 bases short, with 16 bases between. The CDR3 covers 13 residues. CDR1 MNHNS and CDR2 SASEGT come from the germline V gene. This CDR3 reads CASTYNGWGEAFF. CDR3 sequence (DNA): TGTGCCAGCACCTATAACGGGTGGGGTGAAGCTTTCTTT.

Of note for this clone: Within the sample, other DNA sequences also encode this same CDR3. The V call is TRBV11-2, the J call TRBJ2-7, with D perhaps being TRBD1 or TRBD2 (5 bases each). Trimming cost V 5 bases and J 7 bases, with 18 bases left between them. The CDR3 totals 14 residues. Per the germline V gene, CDR1 is SGHAT and CDR2 is FQNNGV. CDR3 bases: TGTGCCAGCAGCCCAAGCCCGGGGCCTCGGGAGCAGTACTTC. As protein: CASSPSPGPREQYF. Filled out from reference TRBV11-2 and TRBJ2-7, the complete variable domain reads EAGVAQSPRYKIIEKRQSVAFWCNPISGHATLYWYQQILGQGPKLLIQFQNNGVVDDSQLPKDRFSAERLKGVDSTLKIQPAKLEDSAVYLCASSPSPGPREQYFGPGTRLTVT.

The rearrangement uses TRBV7-2 and TRBJ2-7, with TRBD1 as a possible D gene (6 bases). Germline assignment: CDR1 SGHTA and CDR2 FQGNSA. The CDR3 extends over 12 amino acids. V shed 5 bases and J shed 4 bases, with 9 bases lying between them. The CDR3 DNA sequence: TGTGCCAGCAGCAAGGACAGTTACGAGCAGTACTTC. It specifies CASSKDSYEQYF.

This chain links TRBV11-2 with TRBJ2-3; 7 nucleotides line up with TRBD1. The ends lost 5 bases at V and 4 bases at J; junction bases unmatched: 6. Per germline, CDR1 SGHAT and CDR2 FQNNGV. The CDR3 contains 14 residues. Written as DNA, the CDR3 is TGTGCCAGCAGCCGACAGGGAGTTGCAGATACGCAGTATTTT. Translation: CASSRQGVADTQYF.

This clone was seen only a few times. CDR3 loop: CASTPKAVPYEQYF. CDR3 DNA sequence: TGTGCCAGTACCCCCAAGGCAGTTCCCTACGAGCAGTACTTC. V and J are TRBV19 and TRBJ2-7; D ambiguous. The length of the CDR3 is 14 residues. Germline values: CDR1 LNHDA, CDR2 SQIVND (reference sequence). V lost 7 bases, J lost 2 bases, and 15 bases lay in between.

This clone came up a few times. The chain uses TRBV6-1 and TRBJ2-6; tentatively, D is TRBD1 (6 bases). The CDR3 extends over 15 amino acids. V was pared by 6 bases and J by 2 bases, with 11 bases between. Per germline, CDR1 MNHNS and CDR2 SASEGT. The CDR3 DNA reads as TGTGCCAGCAGCCCCCCAGGGGCTGGGGCCAACGTCCTGACTTTC. This codes for CASSPPGAGANVLTF.

This chain uses TRBV6-1 with TRBJ2-6, with D maybe TRBD1 (5 bases). Germline CDR1 and CDR2: MNHNS and SASEGT. The V and J ends lost 7 bases and 15 bases respectively, with 28 bases between them. The CDR3 contains 16 residues. The CDR3 bases are TGTGCCAGCACCTTGGAGCCCCCCTCTGGGGCCAATGCCCTGACTTTC. Translated, it gives CASTLEPPSGANALTF.

This chain uses TRBV5-5 with TRBJ1-2, with 9 positions matching TRBD1. Germline V lookup: CDR1 SGHKS, CDR2 YYEKEE (reference sequence). V shed 5 bases, J shed 8 bases, and the junction held 13 bases outside the gene matches. There are 15 residues in the CDR3. CDR3 region: CASSIEWTGAGGYTF. The CDR3 DNA reads as TGTGCCAGCAGTATCGAATGGACAGGGGCAGGCGGCTACACCTTC. The complete variable domain, with remaining parts taken from reference TRBV5-5 and TRBJ1-2, reads DAGVTQSPTHLIKTRGQQVTLRCSPISGHKSVSWYQQVLGQGPQFIFQYYEKEERGRGNFPDRFSARQFPNYSSELNVNALLLGDSALYLCASSIEWTGAGGYTFGSGTRLTVV.

The V call is TRBV11-2, the J call TRBJ2-5; the D is unclear. Germline CDR1 and CDR2: SGHAT and FQNNGV. The ends were cut back, 5 bases at V and 5 bases at J, with 9 bases in the middle. This CDR3 spans 12 amino acids. CDR3 in DNA: TGTGCCAGCAGCCTTACTGGGGAGACCCAGTACTTC. It codes for CASSLTGETQYF. Together with reference TRBV11-2 and TRBJ2-5, the CDR3 gives the full variable domain: EAGVAQSPRYKIIEKRQSVAFWCNPISGHATLYWYQQILGQGPKLLIQFQNNGVVDDSQLPKDRFSAERLKGVDSTLKIQPAKLEDSAVYLCASSLTGETQYFGPGTRLLVL.